Shown below are 12 T cell receptor beta chains from a single sample sequenced in a study of blood T cell repertoires in COVID-19. Only in-frame clones appear in the TCRdb table, and some are missing; sequencing was by immunoSEQ multiplex PCR. The sample holds 100,000 to 150,000 clones, 85% to 90% seen once. The specimen sequenced was peripheral blood. The receptor source for this set is a man aged 65 to 85 with active COVID-19.

The V and J genes are TRBV11-2 and TRBJ1-1; the D gene is possibly TRBD1 (5 bases). In germline, CDR1 is SGHAT, CDR2 FQNNGV. This CDR3 contains 17 residues. Trimming shortened V by 0 bases and J by 6 bases, and 20 bases separated the two germline ends. The CDR3 DNA reads as TGTGCCAGCAGCTTAGATGCGTGGGGGGTGGGAGAACCTGAAGCTTTCTTT. As protein: CASSLDAWGVGEPEAFF. Full variable domain (rest looked up from reference TRBV11-2 and TRBJ1-1): EAGVAQSPRYKIIEKRQSVAFWCNPISGHATLYWYQQILGQGPKLLIQFQNNGVVDDSQLPKDRFSAERLKGVDSTLKIQPAKLEDSAVYLCASSLDAWGVGEPEAFFGQGTRLTVV.

J is TRBJ2-1 and V is TRBV28; 9 bases agree with TRBD1. The trim removed 8 bases at V and 0 bases at J, leaving 17 bases unmatched. This CDR3 has 19 amino acids. The germline V gene encodes CDR1 MDHEN and CDR2 SYDVKM. DNA for the CDR3: TGTGCCAGCGGTTATAGACAGGGGGACTCTTTTAGCTCCTACAATGAGCAGTTCTTC. Amino acids: CASGYRQGDSFSSYNEQFF. The full variable domain, completed using reference TRBV28 and TRBJ2-1, is DVKVTQSSRYLVKRTGEKVFLECVQDMDHENMFWYRQDPGLGLRLIYFSYDVKMKEKGDIPEGYSVSREKKERFSLILESASTNQTSMYLCASGYRQGDSFSSYNEQFFGPGTRLTVL.

The V gene is TRBV5-1, the J gene TRBJ2-2; TRBD2 matches at 8 bases. This CDR3 has 16 amino acids. CDR1 is SGHRS and CDR2 is YFSETQ in the germline V gene. Trimming removed 1 base from V and 2 bases from J; junction bases left unmatched: 4. CDR3 nucleotides: TGCGCCAGCAGCTTGTCGACTAGCGCTAACACCGGGGAGCTGTTTTTT. Encoded protein: CASSLSTSANTGELFF.

This sequence joins TRBV28 and TRBJ2-7; 7 bases line up with TRBD2. J lost 0 bases, V lost 7 bases, and 9 bases had no gene match. Germline CDR1 reads MDHEN; CDR2 reads SYDVKM. The CDR3 totals 15 residues. CDR3 loop: CASTNGGGSSYEQYF. Here the CDR3 DNA reads TGTGCCAGCACAAATGGGGGGGGTAGCTCCTACGAGCAGTACTTC.

The chain couples TRBV7-9 to TRBJ2-1; TRBD2 matches at 11 bases. Germline values: CDR1 SEHNR, CDR2 FQNEAQ (reference sequence). This CDR3 is 16 amino acids long. The V and J ends lost 5 bases and 0 bases, in that order; junction bases with no gene match: 3. CDR3: CASSILAGGSYNEQFF. CDR3 bases: TGTGCCAGCAGCATCCTAGCGGGAGGCTCCTACAATGAGCAGTTCTTC.

This chain links TRBV15 with TRBJ1-4; possible D gene TRBD1, 6 bases. The CDR3 is 16 amino acids. V gave up 3 bases and J gave up 5 bases, with 16 bases separating them. In germline, CDR1 is LNHNV, CDR2 YYDKDF (reference sequence). In DNA, the CDR3 is TGTGCCACCAGCAGTGCCTCAGGGGATGTCAATGAAAAACTGTTTTTT. It translates to CATSSASGDVNEKLFF.

The chain couples TRBV24-1 to TRBJ2-5; 8 positions agree with TRBD2. J gave up 5 bases and V 4 bases, and 8 bases lay outside the gene matches. CDR1 is KGHDR and CDR2 is SFDVKD in the germline V gene. The CDR3 sequence is 15 residues long. CDR3 sequence reads: CATSESGRGWETQYF. The CDR3 DNA reads as TGTGCCACCAGTGAAAGCGGGAGAGGGTGGGAGACCCAGTACTTC.

The J gene is TRBJ2-7, the V gene TRBV27; 16 bases fit TRBD2. Germline CDR1 and CDR2: MNHEY and SMNVEV (reference sequence). This CDR3 is built from 15 residues. V trimming: 5 bases; J trimming: 6 bases; junction bases outside the gene matches: 4. Here the CDR3 DNA reads TGTGCCAGCAGTCTCGGGACTAGCGGGAGGGGCGAGCAGTACTTC. Translated, it gives CASSLGTSGRGEQYF.

The rearrangement uses TRBV18 and TRBJ2-5, with TRBD1 as a possible D gene (5 bases). Germline CDR1 is KGHSH and CDR2 is LQKENI. This CDR3 has 14 residues. V lost 0 bases to trimming and J lost 2 bases, with 7 bases between them. The CDR3: CASSPPTVQETQYF. For the CDR3, the DNA is TGTGCCAGCTCACCACCGACAGTACAAGAGACCCAGTACTTC.

This sequence joins TRBV6-5 and TRBJ2-3; the D is unclear. Germline V gene data show CDR1 as MNHEY and CDR2 as SVGAGI. There are 11 residues in the CDR3. V lost 6 bases, J lost 7 bases, and 8 bases lay in between. The CDR3 spells CASRELNTQYF. The DNA of the CDR3 is TGTGCCAGCAGAGAGCTCAATACGCAGTATTTT.

The chain uses TRBV5-1 and TRBJ2-7; 8 bases line up with TRBD1. Germline CDR1 SGHRS, CDR2 YFSETQ. The CDR3 runs 14 residues. V shed 4 bases, J shed 1 base, and the junction held 4 bases outside the gene matches. Written as DNA, the CDR3 is TGCGCCAGCAGCAGGGACAGGCGGTCCTACGAGCAGTACTTC. Translated, it gives CASSRDRRSYEQYF.

This chain uses TRBV19 with TRBJ2-1; 15 bases map to TRBD2. The CDR3 runs 17 residues. Unmatched junction bases numbered 6, after V lost 4 bases and J lost 5 bases. In germline, CDR1 is LNHDA, CDR2 SQIVND (reference sequence). CDR3 nucleotides: TGTGCCAGTAGTACCTCTCGGACTAGCGGGAGGGACAATGAGCAGTTCTTC. It is translated as CASSTSRTSGRDNEQFF.